The clone carrying this TCR beta chain was detected only a few times. These data are taken from a study of technical replicates of blood from a handful of donors. Data came from immunoSEQ multiplex PCR; TCRdb stores just in-frame clones and leaves some out. The sample has tens of thousands of clones, around 87% seen once. The CDR3 is 13 residues long. CDR1 and CDR2 from the germline V gene are LNHDA and SQIVND (reference sequence). Deletions cut 6 bases from V and 5 bases from J, with 11 bases between. The J gene is TRBJ1-5, the V gene TRBV19; no reliable D call. The sample consisted of PBMCs. The source of this sequence is a human donor in good health. Some clones in this sample may be carry-over from other donors' samples. CDR3 coding DNA: TGTGCCAGTAGAAGCGGAGATTATCAGCCCCAGCATTTT. It translates to CASRSGDYQPQHF.